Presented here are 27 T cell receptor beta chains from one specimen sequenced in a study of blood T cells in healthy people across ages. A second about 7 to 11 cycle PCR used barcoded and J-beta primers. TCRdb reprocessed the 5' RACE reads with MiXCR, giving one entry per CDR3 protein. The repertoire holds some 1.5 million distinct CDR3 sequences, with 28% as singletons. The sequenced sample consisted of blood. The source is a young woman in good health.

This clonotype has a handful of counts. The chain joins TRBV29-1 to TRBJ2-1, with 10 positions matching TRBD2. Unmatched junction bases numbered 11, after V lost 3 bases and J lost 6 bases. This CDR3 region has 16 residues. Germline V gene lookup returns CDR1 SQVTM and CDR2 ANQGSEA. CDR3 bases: TGCAGCGTTGAGCCGTCAACTAGCGGGGCCCTCAATGAGCAGTTCTTC. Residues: CSVEPSTSGALNEQFF.

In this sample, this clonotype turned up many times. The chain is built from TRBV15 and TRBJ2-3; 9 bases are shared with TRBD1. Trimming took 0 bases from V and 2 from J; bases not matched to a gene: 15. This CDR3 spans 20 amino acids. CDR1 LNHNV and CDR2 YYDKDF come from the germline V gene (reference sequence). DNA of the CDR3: TGTGCCACCAGCAGAGACCCTGCCGGGACAGGGTATACATCCACAGATACGCAGTATTTT. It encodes CATSRDPAGTGYTSTDTQYF.

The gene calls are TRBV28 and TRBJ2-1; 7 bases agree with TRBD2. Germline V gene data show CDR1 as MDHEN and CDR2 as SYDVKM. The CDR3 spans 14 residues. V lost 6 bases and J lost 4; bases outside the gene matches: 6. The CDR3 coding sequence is TGTGCCAGCAGGTTAAGAGCGGGGTACAATGAGCAGTTCTTC. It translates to CASRLRAGYNEQFF. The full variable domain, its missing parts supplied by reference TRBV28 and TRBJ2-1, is DVKVTQSSRYLVKRTGEKVFLECVQDMDHENMFWYRQDPGLGLRLIYFSYDVKMKEKGDIPEGYSVSREKKERFSLILESASTNQTSMYLCASRLRAGYNEQFFGPGTRLTVL.

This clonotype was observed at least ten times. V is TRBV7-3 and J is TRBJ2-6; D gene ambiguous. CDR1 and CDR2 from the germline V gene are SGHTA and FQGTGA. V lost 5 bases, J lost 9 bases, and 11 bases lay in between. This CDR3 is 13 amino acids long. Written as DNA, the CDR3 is TGTGCCAGCAGCCGACGAGATGGCAACGTCCTGACTTTC. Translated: CASSRRDGNVLTF.

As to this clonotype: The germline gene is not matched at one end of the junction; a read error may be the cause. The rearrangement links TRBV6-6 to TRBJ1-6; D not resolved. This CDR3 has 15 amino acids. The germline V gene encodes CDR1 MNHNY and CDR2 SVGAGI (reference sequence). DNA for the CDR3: TGTGCCTGCAGCCAATCCGGGGCCTATAATTCACCCCTCCACTTT. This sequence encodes CACSQSGAYNSPLHF.

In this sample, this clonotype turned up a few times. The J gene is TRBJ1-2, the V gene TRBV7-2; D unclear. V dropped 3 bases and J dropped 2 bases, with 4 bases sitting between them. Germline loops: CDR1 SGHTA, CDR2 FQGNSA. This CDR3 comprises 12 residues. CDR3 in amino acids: CASSLMNYGYTF. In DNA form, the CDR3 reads TGTGCCAGCAGCTTGATGAACTATGGCTACACCTTC.

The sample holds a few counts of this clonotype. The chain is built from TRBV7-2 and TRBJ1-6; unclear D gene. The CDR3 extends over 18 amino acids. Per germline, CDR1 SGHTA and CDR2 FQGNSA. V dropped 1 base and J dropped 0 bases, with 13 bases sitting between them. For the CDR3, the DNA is TGTGCCAGCAGCTTAGAGAACTTAGGGAGCTCCTATAATTCACCCCTCCACTTT. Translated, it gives CASSLENLGSSYNSPLHF.

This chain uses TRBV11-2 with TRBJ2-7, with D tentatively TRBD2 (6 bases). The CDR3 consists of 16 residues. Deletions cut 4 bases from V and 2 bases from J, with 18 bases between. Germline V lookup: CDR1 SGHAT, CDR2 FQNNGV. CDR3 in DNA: TGTGCCAGCAGCTCACCCGGGGAGGACCAGCCCTACGAGCAGTACTTC. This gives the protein CASSSPGEDQPYEQYF.

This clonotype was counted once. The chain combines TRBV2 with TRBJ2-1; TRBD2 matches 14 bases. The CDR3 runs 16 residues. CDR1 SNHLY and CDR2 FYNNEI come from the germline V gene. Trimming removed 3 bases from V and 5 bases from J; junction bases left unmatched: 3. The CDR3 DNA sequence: TGTGCCAGCAGTGAGACTAGCGGGAGGGGGAACAATGAGCAGTTCTTC. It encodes CASSETSGRGNNEQFF.

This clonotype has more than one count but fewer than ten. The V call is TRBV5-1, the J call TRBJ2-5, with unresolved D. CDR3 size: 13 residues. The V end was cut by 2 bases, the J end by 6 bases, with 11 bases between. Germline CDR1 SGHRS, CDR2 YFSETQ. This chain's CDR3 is CASSFGQEKTQYF. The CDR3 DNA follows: TGCGCCAGCAGCTTCGGGCAGGAAAAGACCCAGTACTTC.

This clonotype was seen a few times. Written as DNA, the CDR3 is TGTGCCAGAGCAGGGGAGCAGTACTTC. Residues: CARAGEQYF. The chain couples TRBV6-6 to TRBJ2-7, with D tentatively TRBD1 (5 bases). The CDR3 covers 9 residues. Trimming stripped 9 bases from V and 7 bases from J, with 7 bases between. Germline CDR1 is MNHNY and CDR2 is SVGAGI (reference sequence).

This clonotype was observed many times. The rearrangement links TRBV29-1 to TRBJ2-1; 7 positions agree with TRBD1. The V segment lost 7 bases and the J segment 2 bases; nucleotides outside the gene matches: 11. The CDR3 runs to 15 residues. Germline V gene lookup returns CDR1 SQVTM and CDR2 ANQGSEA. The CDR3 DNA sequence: TGCAGCGCCCTTAGCAGGGGACAGACCTACAATGAGCAGTTCTTC. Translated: CSALSRGQTYNEQFF.

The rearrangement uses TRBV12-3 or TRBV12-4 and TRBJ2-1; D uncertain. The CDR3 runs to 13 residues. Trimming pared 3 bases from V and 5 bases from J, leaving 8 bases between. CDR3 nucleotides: TGTGCCAGCAGTTTTGGCAAGAACAATGAGCAGTTCTTC. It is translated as CASSFGKNNEQFF.

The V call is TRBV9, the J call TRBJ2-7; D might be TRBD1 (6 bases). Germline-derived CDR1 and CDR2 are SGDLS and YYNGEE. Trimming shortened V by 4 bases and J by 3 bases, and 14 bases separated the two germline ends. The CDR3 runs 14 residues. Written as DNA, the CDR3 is TGTGCCAGCAGCCACCTGGGGGCAGGCTACGAGCAGTACTTC. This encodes CASSHLGAGYEQYF. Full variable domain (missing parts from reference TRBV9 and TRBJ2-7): DSGVTQTPKHLITATGQRVTLRCSPRSGDLSVYWYQQSLDQGLQFLIQYYNGEERAKGNILERFSAQQFPDLHSELNLSSLELGDSALYFCASSHLGAGYEQYFGPGTRLTVT.

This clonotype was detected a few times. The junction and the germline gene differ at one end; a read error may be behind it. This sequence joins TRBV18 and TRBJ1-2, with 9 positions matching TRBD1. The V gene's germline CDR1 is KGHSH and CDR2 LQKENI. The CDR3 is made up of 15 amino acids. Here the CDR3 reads CASSPGTGMVDGCTF. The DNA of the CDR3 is TGTGCCAGCTCACCCGGGACAGGGATGGTCGATGGCTGCACCTTC.

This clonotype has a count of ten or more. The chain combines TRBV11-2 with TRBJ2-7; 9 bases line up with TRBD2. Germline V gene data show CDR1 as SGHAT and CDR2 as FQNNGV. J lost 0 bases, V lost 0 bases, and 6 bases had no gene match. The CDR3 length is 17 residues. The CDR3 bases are TGTGCCAGCAGCTTAGAATCTCTAGCGGGGTTCTCCTACGAGCAGTACTTC. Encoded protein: CASSLESLAGFSYEQYF.

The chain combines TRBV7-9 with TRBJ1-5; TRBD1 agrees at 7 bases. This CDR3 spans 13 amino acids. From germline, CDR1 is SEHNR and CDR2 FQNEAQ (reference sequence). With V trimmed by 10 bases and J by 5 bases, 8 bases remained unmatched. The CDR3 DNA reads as TGTGCCATCCGAACAGGGGAGGATCAGCCCCAGCATTTT. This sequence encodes CAIRTGEDQPQHF.

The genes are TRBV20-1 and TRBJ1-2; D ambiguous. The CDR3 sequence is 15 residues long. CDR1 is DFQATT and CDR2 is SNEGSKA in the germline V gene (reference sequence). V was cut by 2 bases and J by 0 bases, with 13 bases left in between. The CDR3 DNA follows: TGCAGTGCTAGAAAAGGCCATCAGGCTAACTATGGCTACACCTTC. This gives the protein CSARKGHQANYGYTF.

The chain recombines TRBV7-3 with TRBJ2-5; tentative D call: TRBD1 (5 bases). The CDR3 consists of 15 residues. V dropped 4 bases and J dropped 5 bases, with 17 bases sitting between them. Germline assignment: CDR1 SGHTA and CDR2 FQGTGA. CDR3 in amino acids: CASSSQSGARETQYF. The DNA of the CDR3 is TGTGCCAGCAGCTCCCAGTCTGGGGCCAGGGAGACCCAGTACTTC.

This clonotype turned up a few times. Written as DNA, the CDR3 is TGTGCCAGCAGCTTAGCGCCGAGCGGGAGAACTGATACGCAGTATTTT. Residues: CASSLAPSGRTDTQYF. This chain joins TRBV7-2 and TRBJ2-3; 8 bases align to TRBD2. V lost 0 bases to trimming and J lost 6 bases; unmatched junction nucleotides: 8. The CDR3 extends over 16 amino acids. CDR1 SGHTA and CDR2 FQGNSA come from the germline V gene.

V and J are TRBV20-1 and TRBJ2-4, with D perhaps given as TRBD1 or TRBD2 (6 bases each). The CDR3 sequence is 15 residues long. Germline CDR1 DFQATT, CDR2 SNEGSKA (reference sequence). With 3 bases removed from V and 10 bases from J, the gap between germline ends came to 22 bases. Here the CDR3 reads CSARRDTSIVAIQYF. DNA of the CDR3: TGCAGTGCTAGGCGGGACACGTCGATCGTGGCGATTCAGTACTTC.

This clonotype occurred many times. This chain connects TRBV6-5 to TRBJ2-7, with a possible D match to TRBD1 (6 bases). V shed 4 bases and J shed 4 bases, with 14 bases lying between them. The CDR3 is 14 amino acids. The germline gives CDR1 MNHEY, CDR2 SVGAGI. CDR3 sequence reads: CASSFQGTLYEQYF. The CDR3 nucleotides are TGTGCCAGCAGTTTTCAGGGGACCTTATACGAGCAGTACTTC.

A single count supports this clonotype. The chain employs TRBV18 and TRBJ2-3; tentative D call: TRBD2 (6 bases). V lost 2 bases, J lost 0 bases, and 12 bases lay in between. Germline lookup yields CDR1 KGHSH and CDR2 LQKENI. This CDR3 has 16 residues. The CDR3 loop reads CASSPDGRSSTDTQYF. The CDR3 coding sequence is TGTGCCAGCTCACCAGACGGGAGAAGTAGCACAGATACGCAGTATTTT.

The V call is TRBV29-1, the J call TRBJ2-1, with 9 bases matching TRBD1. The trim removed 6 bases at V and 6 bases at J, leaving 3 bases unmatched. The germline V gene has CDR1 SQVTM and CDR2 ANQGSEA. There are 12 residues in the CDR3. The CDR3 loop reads CSVVTGGNEQFF. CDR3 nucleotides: TGCAGCGTCGTGACAGGGGGCAATGAGCAGTTCTTC.

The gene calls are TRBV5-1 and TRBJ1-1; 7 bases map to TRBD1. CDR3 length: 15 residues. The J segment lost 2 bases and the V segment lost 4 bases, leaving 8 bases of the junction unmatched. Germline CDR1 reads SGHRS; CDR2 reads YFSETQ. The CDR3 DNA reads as TGCGCCAGCAGCATAGACAGGGACGAAAACACTGAAGCTTTCTTT. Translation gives CASSIDRDENTEAFF.

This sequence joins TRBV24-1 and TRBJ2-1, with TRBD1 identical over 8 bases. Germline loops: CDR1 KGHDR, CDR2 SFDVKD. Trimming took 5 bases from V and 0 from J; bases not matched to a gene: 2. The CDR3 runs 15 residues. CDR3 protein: CATSGTGSSYNEQFF. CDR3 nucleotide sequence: TGTGCCACCAGTGGGACAGGGAGCTCCTACAATGAGCAGTTCTTC.

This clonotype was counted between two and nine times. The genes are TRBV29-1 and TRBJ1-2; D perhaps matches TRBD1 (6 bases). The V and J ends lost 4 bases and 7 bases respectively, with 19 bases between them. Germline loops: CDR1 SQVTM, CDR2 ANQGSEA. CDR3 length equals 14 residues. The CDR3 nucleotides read TGCAGCGTTGTTTTGGTGGGGGCGAGAGCTGGCTACACCTTC. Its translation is CSVVLVGARAGYTF.